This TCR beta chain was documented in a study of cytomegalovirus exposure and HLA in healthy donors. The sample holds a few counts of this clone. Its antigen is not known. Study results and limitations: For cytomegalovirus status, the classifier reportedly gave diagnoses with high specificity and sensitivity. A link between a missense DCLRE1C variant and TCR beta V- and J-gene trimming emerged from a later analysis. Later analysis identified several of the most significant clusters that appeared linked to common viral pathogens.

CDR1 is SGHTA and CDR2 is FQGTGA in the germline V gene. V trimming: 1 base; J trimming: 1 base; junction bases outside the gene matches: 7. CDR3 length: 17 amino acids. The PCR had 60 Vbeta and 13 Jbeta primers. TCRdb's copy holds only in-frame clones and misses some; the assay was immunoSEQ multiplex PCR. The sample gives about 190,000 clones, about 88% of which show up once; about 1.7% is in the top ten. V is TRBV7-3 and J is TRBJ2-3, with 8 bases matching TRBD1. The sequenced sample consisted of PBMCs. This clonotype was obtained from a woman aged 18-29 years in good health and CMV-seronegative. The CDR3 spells CASSLRSQGAGTDTQYF. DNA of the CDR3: TGTGCCAGCAGCTTAAGGTCCCAGGGGGCTGGCACAGATACGCAGTATTTT.